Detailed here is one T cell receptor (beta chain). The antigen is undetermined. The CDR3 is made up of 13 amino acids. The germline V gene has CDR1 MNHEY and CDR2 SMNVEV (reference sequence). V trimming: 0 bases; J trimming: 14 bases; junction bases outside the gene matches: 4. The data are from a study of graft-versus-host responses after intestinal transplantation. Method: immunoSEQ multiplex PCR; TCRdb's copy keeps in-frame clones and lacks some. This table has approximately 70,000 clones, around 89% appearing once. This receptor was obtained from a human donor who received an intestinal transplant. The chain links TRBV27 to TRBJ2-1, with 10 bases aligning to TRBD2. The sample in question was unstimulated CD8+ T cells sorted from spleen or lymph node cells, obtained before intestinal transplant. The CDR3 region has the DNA TGTGCCAGCAGTTTATCGAGCGGGAGGGCCAAGTTCTTC. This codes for CASSLSSGRAKFF.